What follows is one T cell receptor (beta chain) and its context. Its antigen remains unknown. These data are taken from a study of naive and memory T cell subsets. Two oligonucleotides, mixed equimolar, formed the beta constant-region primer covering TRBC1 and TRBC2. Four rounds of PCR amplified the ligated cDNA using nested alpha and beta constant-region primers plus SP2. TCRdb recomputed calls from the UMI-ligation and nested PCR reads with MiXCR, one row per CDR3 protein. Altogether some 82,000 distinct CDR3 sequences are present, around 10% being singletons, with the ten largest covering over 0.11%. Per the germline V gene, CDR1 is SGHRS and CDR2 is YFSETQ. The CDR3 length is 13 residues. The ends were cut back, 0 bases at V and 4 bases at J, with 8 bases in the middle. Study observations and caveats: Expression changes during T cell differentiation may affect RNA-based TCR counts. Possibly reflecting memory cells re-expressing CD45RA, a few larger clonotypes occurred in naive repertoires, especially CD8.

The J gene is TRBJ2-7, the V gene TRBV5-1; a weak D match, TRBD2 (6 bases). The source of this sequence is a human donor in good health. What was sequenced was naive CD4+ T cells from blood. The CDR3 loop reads CASSLGAGYEQYF. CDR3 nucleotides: TGCGCCAGCAGCTTGGGGGCGGGGTACGAGCAGTACTTC.